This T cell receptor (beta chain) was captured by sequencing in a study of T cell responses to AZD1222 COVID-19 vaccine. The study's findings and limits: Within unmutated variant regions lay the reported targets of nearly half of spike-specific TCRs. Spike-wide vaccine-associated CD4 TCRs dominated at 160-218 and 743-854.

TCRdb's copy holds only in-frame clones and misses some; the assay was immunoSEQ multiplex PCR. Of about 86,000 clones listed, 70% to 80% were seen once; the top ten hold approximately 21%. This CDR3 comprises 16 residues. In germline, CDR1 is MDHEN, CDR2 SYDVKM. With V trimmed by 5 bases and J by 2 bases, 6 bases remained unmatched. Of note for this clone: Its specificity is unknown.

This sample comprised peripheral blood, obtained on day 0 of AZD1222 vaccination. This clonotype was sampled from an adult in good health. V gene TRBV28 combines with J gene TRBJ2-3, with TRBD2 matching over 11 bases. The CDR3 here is CASSQSGLAATDTQYF. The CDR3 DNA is TGTGCCAGCAGTCAATCGGGACTAGCGGCCACAGATACGCAGTATTTT.